The 9 T cell receptor beta chains given below trace back to one sample, sequenced in a study of T cells in Graves' hyperthyroidism and ophthalmopathy. RNA transcripts provided the source from which TCR beta CDR3 regions were amplified. Primed by the HTBI set, a first-round RT-PCR was run on the TCR CDR3. TCRdb passed the multiplex PCR reads through MiXCR, listing each CDR3 protein once. The data contain roughly 660,000 distinct CDR3 sequences, about 18% of them singletons. The material sequenced was blood. These receptors were taken from a man aged 45-65 years with Graves' hyperthyroidism.

This clonotype was seen a handful of times. The chain couples TRBV25-1 to TRBJ1-2; 8 nucleotides agree with TRBD1. V lost 3 bases to trimming and J lost 4 bases; unmatched junction nucleotides: 7. The CDR3 sequence is 15 residues long. The germline CDR1 and CDR2 sequences are MGHDK and SYGVNS. The CDR3 spells CASSDQGARSYGYTF. In nucleotides, the CDR3 is TGTGCCAGCAGTGACCAGGGGGCGAGAAGCTATGGCTACACCTTC.

This clonotype was seen repeatedly, ten times or more. V usage is TRBV28 and J usage is TRBJ2-1; the match to TRBD2 covers 9 bases. From germline, CDR1 is MDHEN and CDR2 SYDVKM. V lost 5 bases, J lost 6 bases, and 14 bases stayed unmatched. The CDR3 length is 17 residues. For the CDR3, the DNA is TGTGCCAGCAGTCTGCTACGGTCAGCGGGAGGACCCAATGAGCAGTTCTTC. Translated: CASSLLRSAGGPNEQFF.

This clonotype was counted between two and nine times. A much larger clone lies one base from this, so it may be a read error. The J gene is TRBJ2-5, the V gene TRBV2; no reliable D call. The CDR3 runs to 12 residues. The V end was cut by 8 bases, the J end by 5 bases, with 12 bases between. The germline CDR1 and CDR2 sequences are SNHLY and FYNNEI. The chain's CDR3 is CASERLLETQYF. As DNA, the CDR3 is TGTGCCAGCGAGAGGCTTCTGGAGACCCAGTACTTC.

About this clonotype: Given a much more abundant clone one base away, this may be a read error. The rearrangement uses TRBV2 and TRBJ1-2; a possible D gene is TRBD1 (5 bases). CDR1 is SNHLY and CDR2 is FYNNEI in the germline V gene. The CDR3 length is 16 residues. Trimming cost V 6 bases and J 2 bases, with 19 bases left between them. The CDR3 DNA reads as TGTGCCAGCAGACCCGGGGCAGGGCCGTTAAACTATGGCTACACCTTC. Translating it yields CASRPGAGPLNYGYTF. Together with reference TRBV2 and TRBJ1-2, the CDR3 gives the full variable domain: EPEVTQTPSHQVTQMGQEVILRCVPISNHLYFYWYRQILGQKVEFLVSFYNNEISEKSEIFDDQFSVERPDGSNFTLKIRSTKLEDSAMYFCASRPGAGPLNYGYTFGSGTRLTVV.

This clonotype was detected many times. V and J are TRBV28 and TRBJ1-5, with D possibly TRBD1 on 6 matching bases. Germline lookup yields CDR1 MDHEN and CDR2 SYDVKM. The ends were cut back, 6 bases at V and 5 bases at J, with 14 bases in the middle. The CDR3 contains 14 residues. This chain's CDR3 is CASSPGGGHQPQHF. Written as DNA, the CDR3 is TGTGCCAGCAGCCCCGGGGGGGGCCATCAGCCCCAGCATTTT.

Only a few counts were recorded for this clonotype. V and J are TRBV6-1 and TRBJ2-5; 8 nucleotides agree with TRBD2. The V gene's germline CDR1 is MNHNS and CDR2 SASEGT. The CDR3 is 16 residues long. V lost 6 bases, J lost 7 bases, and 16 bases stayed unmatched. The CDR3 bases are TGTGCCAGCAGATCCCACGGTCCGGGGGGGCCCGGGACCCAGTACTTC. This sequence encodes CASRSHGPGGPGTQYF.

This clonotype was observed at least ten times. The chain recombines TRBV3-1 with TRBJ2-3; TRBD2 aligns across 10 bases. This CDR3 is built from 12 residues. J gave up 12 bases and V 6 bases, and 6 bases lay outside the gene matches. CDR1 is LGHDT and CDR2 is YNNKEL in the germline V gene (reference sequence). The CDR3 loop reads CASRSLAGDQYF. Written as DNA, the CDR3 is TGTGCCAGCAGATCTCTAGCGGGAGATCAGTATTTT.

This clonotype came up many times. This rearrangement joins TRBV2 to TRBJ2-7; 7 bases are a match to TRBD1. This CDR3 contains 14 residues. V lost 7 bases and J lost 4; bases outside the gene matches: 10. Germline V gene data show CDR1 as SNHLY and CDR2 as FYNNEI. Here the CDR3 reads CASIPDRFNYEQYF. CDR3 DNA sequence: TGTGCCAGCATCCCGGACAGGTTTAATTACGAGCAGTACTTC.

This clonotype was detected a few times. This rearrangement joins TRBV5-1 to TRBJ2-5; 11 bases are a match to TRBD1. Germline lookup yields CDR1 SGHRS and CDR2 YFSETQ. The CDR3 length is 16 residues. V shed 4 bases and J 6 bases; nucleotides not matched to a gene: 11. The CDR3 here is CASSHGQGASTKTQYF. The CDR3 DNA follows: TGCGCCAGCAGCCATGGACAGGGGGCAAGTACGAAGACCCAGTACTTC.